A single sample gave rise to the 29 T cell receptor beta chains below, sequenced in a study of blood T cell repertoires in COVID-19. TCRdb keeps only in-frame clones here, not all; method: immunoSEQ multiplex PCR. Seen here are under 75,000 clones, approximately 79% observed once, and the top ten hold just under 6.5%. Sequenced: peripheral blood. The receptors stem from a woman aged 55-69 years with acute or convalescent COVID-19.

This clone showed up just once. V is TRBV3-1 (or the pseudogene TRBV3-2) and J is TRBJ2-3; 7 nucleotides match TRBD2. This CDR3 region has 15 residues. After removal of 4 bases from V and 1 base from J, the junction contained 5 bases not matched to a gene. The germline V gene has CDR1 LGHDT and CDR2 YNNKEL (reference sequence). CDR3 sequence: CASSPQRGRTDTQYF. DNA for the CDR3: TGTGCCAGCAGCCCCCAGCGGGGTCGCACAGATACGCAGTATTTT.

V usage is TRBV10-3 and J usage is TRBJ2-5, with 9 bases matching TRBD1. The germline V gene has CDR1 ENHRY and CDR2 SYGVKD. CDR3 length: 12 amino acids. V shed 8 bases, J shed 5 bases, and the junction held 3 bases outside the gene matches. This CDR3 reads CAIRDREETQYF. In DNA form, the CDR3 reads TGTGCCATCCGGGACAGGGAGGAGACCCAGTACTTC.

This rearrangement joins TRBV25-1 to TRBJ2-3, with 7 bases aligning to TRBD2. V dropped 6 bases and J dropped 2; count of bases not matched to a gene: 5. CDR3 size: 14 residues. Germline CDR1 MGHDK, CDR2 SYGVNS. The CDR3 DNA reads as TGTGCCAGCAGAGCGGGACTCCTCACAGATACGCAGTATTTT. The encoded protein is CASRAGLLTDTQYF. Variable domain in full (rest from reference TRBV25-1 and TRBJ2-3): EADIYQTPRYLVIGTGKKITLECSQTMGHDKMYWYQQDPGMELHLIHYSYGVNSTEKGDLSSESTVSRIRTEHFPLTLESARPSHTSQYLCASRAGLLTDTQYFGPGTRLTVL.

This clone was picked up one time. The chain links TRBV6-2 or TRBV6-3 to TRBJ2-3, with TRBD2 matching over 8 bases. CDR1 is MNHEY and CDR2 is SVGEGT in the germline V gene. This CDR3 has 16 amino acids. Trimming at V came to 0 bases and at J to 4 bases, leaving 6 bases not matched to a gene. CDR3 in amino acids: CASSYSIAGSSDTQYF. In DNA form, the CDR3 reads TGTGCCAGCAGTTACTCGATAGCGGGGTCGTCAGATACGCAGTATTTT.

In nucleotides, the CDR3 is TGTGCCAGAAGCTGGGGAGCGGGCAGGAATTCACCCCTCCACTTT. Protein product: CARSWGAGRNSPLHF. The chain has TRBV5-3 and TRBJ1-6, with unresolved D. TRBV5-3 is identified as an open reading frame with a role that is uncertain. This CDR3 has 15 amino acids. Trimming took off 3 bases at V and 7 bases at J, with 14 bases between the two ends.

V is TRBV5-1 and J is TRBJ2-1; D perhaps matches TRBD2 (5 bases). V lost 5 bases to trimming and J lost 7 bases, with 10 bases between them. The CDR3 sequence is 12 residues long. Per germline, CDR1 SGHRS and CDR2 YFSETQ. CDR3 in DNA: TGCGCCAGCAGACGGGATGGGAATGAGCAGTTCTTC. Translation gives CASRRDGNEQFF.

The chain combines TRBV7-3 with TRBJ2-3, with D perhaps TRBD1 (5 bases). The V and J ends lost 2 bases and 4 bases respectively, with 7 bases between them. Germline V gene data show CDR1 as SGHTA and CDR2 as FQGTGA. The CDR3 covers 13 residues. CDR3 DNA sequence: TGTGCCAGCAGCTTAGCAGGGTCAGATACGCAGTATTTT. This translates into CASSLAGSDTQYF.

V and J are TRBV6-2 or TRBV6-3 and TRBJ1-5; a weak D match, TRBD1 (5 bases). Looked up from germline, CDR1 is MNHEY and CDR2 is SVGEGT. Trimming left V 5 bases short and J 3 bases short, with 23 bases between. CDR3 length: 18 amino acids. CDR3 coding DNA: TGTGCCAGCAGTACAGCCCCCATGGGGCGGGGTATCAATCAGCCCCAGCATTTT. Its protein is CASSTAPMGRGINQPQHF.

The chain carries TRBV18 and TRBJ2-2, with TRBD1 matching 8 bases. In germline, CDR1 is KGHSH, CDR2 LQKENI. This CDR3 region has 15 residues. The trim removed 2 bases at V and 7 bases at J, leaving 6 bases unmatched. The CDR3, as DNA: TGTGCCAGCTCACCAGTCCAGGGGGCTATCGGGGAGCTGTTTTTT. Its translation is CASSPVQGAIGELFF.

The chain is built from TRBV11-1 and TRBJ2-2, with D possibly being TRBD1 (5 bases). The germline gives CDR1 SGHAT, CDR2 FQDESV (reference sequence). V was clipped by 6 bases and J by 7 bases, with 12 bases between them. This CDR3 comprises 13 residues. The CDR3 sequence: CASSGAGNGELFF. The CDR3 DNA reads as TGTGCCAGCAGTGGGGCAGGGAACGGGGAGCTGTTTTTT.

V and J are TRBV10-3 and TRBJ2-2, with TRBD2 identical over 11 bases. CDR1 is ENHRY and CDR2 is SYGVKD in the germline V gene. The J segment lost 3 bases and the V segment lost 8 bases, leaving 11 bases of the junction unmatched. The CDR3 extends over 17 amino acids. CDR3 bases: TGTGCCATCGAAGAACTCTTTAGCGGGGGGGACACCGGGGAGCTGTTTTTT. Translating it yields CAIEELFSGGDTGELFF.

The CDR3 coding sequence is TGTGCCAGTAATAACGGCGGAGGGTTCACCGGGGAGCTGTTTTTT. Translation gives CASNNGGGFTGELFF. The chain couples TRBV6-5 to TRBJ2-2, with a tentative D call TRBD2 (6 bases). Looked up from germline, CDR1 is MNHEY and CDR2 is SVGAGI. The CDR3 has 15 residues. V shed 9 bases and J shed 4 bases, with 18 bases lying between them.

Only a few counts were recorded for this clone. CDR3 protein: CASSMIGADRKNEKLFF. CDR3 DNA: TGTGCCAGTAGTATGATCGGGGCGGACAGAAAAAATGAAAAACTGTTTTTT. The rearrangement links TRBV19 to TRBJ1-4, with D possibly matching TRBD1 (6 bases). The CDR3 covers 17 residues. V shed 3 bases and J shed 5 bases, with 19 bases lying between them. Per the germline V gene, CDR1 is LNHDA and CDR2 is SQIVND (reference sequence).

The chain recombines TRBV7-2 with TRBJ2-7, with D possibly matching TRBD2 (5 bases). The CDR3 is 12 residues long. The ends were cut back, 4 bases at V and 3 bases at J, with 7 bases in the middle. Germline loops: CDR1 SGHTA, CDR2 FQGNSA. The CDR3 nucleotides are TGTGCCAGCAGCTCGGGGTACTACGAGCAGTACTTC. This codes for CASSSGYYEQYF. Filled out from reference TRBV7-2 and TRBJ2-7, the complete variable domain reads GAGVSQSPSNKVTEKGKDVELRCDPISGHTALYWYRQSLGQGLEFLIYFQGNSAPDKSGLPSDRFSAERTGGSVSTLTIQRTQQEDSAVYLCASSSGYYEQYFGPGTRLTVT.

The chain carries TRBV7-2 and TRBJ1-1, with D unresolved. Germline-derived CDR1 and CDR2 are SGHTA and FQGNSA. Trimming took 7 bases from V and 0 from J, leaving 12 bases between them. This CDR3 contains 14 residues. CDR3 bases: TGTGCCAGCATTATGGGGAGACTGAACACTGAAGCTTTCTTT. Residues: CASIMGRLNTEAFF.

The V gene is TRBV14, the J gene TRBJ2-4, with unresolved D. V lost 4 bases and J 0 bases, leaving 10 bases between the germline ends. The CDR3 sequence is 15 residues long. Germline lookup yields CDR1 SGHDN and CDR2 FVKESK. CDR3 DNA sequence: TGTGCCAGCAGCCGACATGACCTAGCCAAAAACATTCAGTACTTC. Translated: CASSRHDLAKNIQYF.

The rearrangement links TRBV6-5 to TRBJ1-1; D is undetermined. Trimming pared 2 bases from V and 0 bases from J, leaving 7 bases between. The V gene's germline CDR1 is MNHEY and CDR2 SVGAGI. This CDR3 is built from 14 residues. CDR3 sequence (DNA): TGTGCCAGCAGTTACGAGGCACTGAACACTGAAGCTTTCTTT. Translating gives CASSYEALNTEAFF.

Details on this clone: One junction end disagrees with the germline gene, perhaps due to a read error. The V and J genes are TRBV5-4 and TRBJ2-3; 9 nucleotides align to TRBD2. The germline V gene encodes CDR1 SGHNT and CDR2 YYREEE (reference sequence). The CDR3 totals 17 residues. Here the CDR3 reads CARSLPGAGGQADTQYF. As DNA, the CDR3 is TGTGCCCGCAGCTTACCGGGGGCGGGGGGGCAGGCAGATACGCAGTATTTT.

The chain joins TRBV12-3 or TRBV12-4 to TRBJ2-3; no clear D. This CDR3 comprises 13 residues. The ends were cut back, 3 bases at V and 1 base at J, with 5 bases in the middle. CDR3: CASSFSGTDTQYF. The CDR3 region has the DNA TGTGCCAGCAGTTTCTCGGGCACAGATACGCAGTATTTT.

This clone is classed as medium-sized. The V and J genes are TRBV27 and TRBJ2-7, with TRBD2 matching over 10 bases. V was pared by 7 bases and J by 0 bases, with 3 bases of the junction left unmatched. Germline V gene lookup returns CDR1 MNHEY and CDR2 SMNVEV (reference sequence). This CDR3 has 14 amino acids. The CDR3 DNA reads as TGTGCCAGCAAAAGCGGGGGGGCCTCCTACGAGCAGTACTTC. Its protein product is CASKSGGASYEQYF.

The chain has TRBV29-1 and TRBJ1-1, with unresolved D. CDR3 length: 12 residues. Between the trimmed V and J ends, which lost 7 bases and 1 base, there was a span of 10 bases. CDR1 is SQVTM, CDR2 ANQGSEA, per germline. The DNA for the CDR3 is TGCAGCGCTTTGGGCCAGAACACTGAAGCTTTCTTT. Translated, it gives CSALGQNTEAFF.

This chain joins TRBV27 and TRBJ2-5; D remains ambiguous. V was pared by 10 bases and J by 2 bases, with 8 bases between. The CDR3 spans 11 residues. Germline V lookup: CDR1 MNHEY, CDR2 SMNVEV (reference sequence). The CDR3 protein is CATIRQETQYF. As DNA, the CDR3 is TGTGCCACCATTCGGCAAGAGACCCAGTACTTC.

The chain employs TRBV19 and TRBJ2-1; 8 bases align to TRBD2. This CDR3 region has 17 residues. CDR1 and CDR2 (germline): LNHDA, SQIVND (reference sequence). J was trimmed by 0 bases and V by 3 bases; bases with no gene match: 7. DNA for the CDR3: TGTGCCAGTAGTATCTCAGGACTAGCTTACTCCTACAATGAGCAGTTCTTC. Amino acids: CASSISGLAYSYNEQFF.

This rearrangement joins TRBV6-5 to TRBJ1-5; 8 bases are shared with TRBD1. The germline CDR1 and CDR2 sequences are MNHEY and SVGAGI. With 0 bases clipped from V and 7 bases from J, the junction kept 5 bases outside the gene matches. The CDR3 sequence is 15 residues long. The DNA for the CDR3 is TGTGCCAGCAGTTACTCGTCAGGGGGCGAACAGCCCCAGCATTTT. This encodes CASSYSSGGEQPQHF.

J is TRBJ1-2 and V is TRBV28; perhaps TRBD1 as D (6 bases). Germline loops: CDR1 MDHEN, CDR2 SYDVKM. V was shortened by 7 bases and J by 7 bases, with 22 bases between the two germline ends. This CDR3 region has 15 residues. CDR3 sequence: CASTLLSQGFAGYTF. Here the CDR3 DNA reads TGTGCCAGCACCTTGCTATCCCAGGGGTTCGCTGGCTACACCTTC.

The V gene is TRBV2, the J gene TRBJ1-1; D is unclear. Trimming stripped 3 bases from V and 5 bases from J, with 7 bases between. CDR1 and CDR2 (germline): SNHLY, FYNNEI. The CDR3 covers 12 residues. The CDR3 DNA reads TGTGCCAGCAGTGAGAGAGGGACTGAAGCTTTCTTT. It specifies CASSERGTEAFF.

As DNA, the CDR3 is TGTGCCAGCAGCACCCATAGCGGGGGGAACACCGGGGAGCTGTTTTTT. This sequence encodes CASSTHSGGNTGELFF. V usage is TRBV7-3 and J usage is TRBJ2-2; 9 bases fit TRBD2. Germline lookup yields CDR1 SGHTA and CDR2 FQGTGA. The CDR3 has 16 residues. Unmatched junction bases numbered 5, after V lost 5 bases and J lost 1 base. Using reference TRBV7-3 and TRBJ2-2 for the parts outside the CDR3, the full variable domain is GAGVSQTPSNKVTEKGKYVELRCDPISGHTALYWYRQSLGQGPEFLIYFQGTGAADDSGLPNDRFFAVRPEGSVSTLKIQRTERGDSAVYLCASSTHSGGNTGELFFGEGSRLTVL.

This clone was recorded only once. This chain connects TRBV15 to TRBJ2-5; possible D gene TRBD1, 6 bases. This CDR3 is built from 15 residues. Per germline, CDR1 LNHNV and CDR2 YYDKDF (reference sequence). The V end lost 1 base, the J end lost 1 base, and 10 bases lay between the germline ends. The CDR3 nucleotides are TGTGCCACCAGCAGAGGGGACACCCTCCAAGAGACCCAGTACTTC. This codes for CATSRGDTLQETQYF.

V usage is TRBV18 and J usage is TRBJ2-3, with TRBD2 as a possible D gene (6 bases). The CDR3 is 16 residues long. Trimming removed 3 bases from V and 0 bases from J, with 13 bases in between. From germline, CDR1 is KGHSH and CDR2 LQKENI. The CDR3 DNA reads as TGTGCCAGCTCACCTCGGCAGGGAGGAAGCACAGATACGCAGTATTTT. Residues: CASSPRQGGSTDTQYF.